These 7 T cell receptor beta chains came from one sample sequenced in a study of blood T cell repertoires in COVID-19. TCRdb keeps only in-frame clones here, not all; method: immunoSEQ multiplex PCR. The data hold almost 80,000 clones, with approximately 80% observed a single time. The specimen sequenced was peripheral blood. The receptor source for this set is a woman between 65 and 79 years old with acute or convalescent COVID-19.

This clone was picked up a small number of times. This chain links TRBV24-1 with TRBJ2-7; 8 positions match TRBD1. V shed 3 bases and J 5 bases; nucleotides not matched to a gene: 8. Per germline, CDR1 KGHDR and CDR2 SFDVKD. The CDR3 extends over 15 amino acids. CDR3 region: CATSDRGQGLNEQYF. For the CDR3, the DNA is TGTGCCACCAGTGATCGAGGACAGGGCTTGAACGAGCAGTACTTC.

The rearrangement links TRBV19 to TRBJ1-5; tentative D call: TRBD1 (5 bases). Germline lookup yields CDR1 LNHDA and CDR2 SQIVND (reference sequence). Between the trimmed V and J ends, which lost 5 bases and 6 bases, there was a span of 11 bases. This CDR3 is built from 13 residues. CDR3 coding DNA: TGTGCCAGTAGTGACCAGGGAAGTCAGCCCCAGCATTTT. This translates into CASSDQGSQPQHF.

As regards this clone: Compared with germline, one end of the junction differs, possibly owing to a read error. The gene calls are TRBV11-2 and TRBJ2-7, with 8 bases fitting TRBD2. The CDR3 contains 15 residues. Germline V gene lookup returns CDR1 SGHAT and CDR2 FQNNGV. In nucleotides, the CDR3 is TGTGCCAGCAGCTTACATCCGATGTCAGCGGGGGAGCGGTACTTC. This sequence encodes CASSLHPMSAGERYF.

The genes are TRBV5-4 and TRBJ2-1, with 7 bases matching TRBD1. Germline values: CDR1 SGHNT, CDR2 YYREEE (reference sequence). The ends lost 4 bases at V and 5 bases at J; junction bases unmatched: 6. The CDR3 is made up of 14 amino acids. CDR3 coding DNA: TGTGCCAGCAGCCCGACAGGGCCTAACAATGAGCAGTTCTTC. As protein: CASSPTGPNNEQFF.

This chain links TRBV19 with TRBJ1-2; weak D call: TRBD1 (6 bases). Trimming cost V 7 bases and J 4 bases, with 13 bases left between them. CDR3 size: 13 residues. Germline V gene lookup returns CDR1 LNHDA and CDR2 SQIVND (reference sequence). The CDR3 sequence is CASTPQGFYGYTF. CDR3 nucleotide sequence: TGTGCCAGTACCCCACAGGGATTCTATGGCTACACCTTC.

This chain uses TRBV3-1 (or the pseudogene TRBV3-2) with TRBJ1-1; D is possibly TRBD1 (5 bases). CDR3 size: 14 residues. From germline, CDR1 is LGHDT and CDR2 YNNKEL (reference sequence). Deletions cut 4 bases from V and 3 bases from J, with 12 bases between. CDR3 sequence reads: CASSLGASDTEAFF. Written as DNA, the CDR3 is TGTGCCAGCAGCCTTGGGGCCTCGGACACTGAAGCTTTCTTT.

This clone came up a few times. The chain joins TRBV5-1 to TRBJ1-2, with D perhaps TRBD1 (6 bases). The CDR3 sequence is 12 residues long. Trimming stripped 4 bases from V and 8 bases from J, with 12 bases between. Germline V gene sequence: CDR1 SGHRS, CDR2 YFSETQ. The CDR3 DNA follows: TGCGCCAGCAGCGATAACAGGGACGGCTACACCTTC. Translation gives CASSDNRDGYTF.